Each of the 14 T cell receptor beta chains below was sequenced from the same sample in a study of control samples from healthy donors and cancer patients. Sequencing used immunoSEQ multiplex PCR; TCRdb keeps in-frame clones, though not all of them. In the table there are 30,000 to 40,000 clones, under 95% of which are singletons. The specimen sequenced was PBMCs. The receptors come from a man aged 40-55 years with colorectal cancer.

This sequence joins TRBV30 and TRBJ1-5; perhaps TRBD1 as D (6 bases). CDR3 length equals 13 residues. Germline V gene lookup returns CDR1 GTSNPN and CDR2 SVGIG (reference sequence). V was clipped by 2 bases and J by 3 bases, with 8 bases between them. CDR3: CAWSRGLNQPQHF. The CDR3 DNA is TGTGCCTGGAGTCGGGGGCTCAATCAGCCCCAGCATTTT. The full variable domain, completed using reference TRBV30 and TRBJ1-5, is SQTIHQWPATLVQPVGSPLSLECTVEGTSNPNLYWYRQAAGRGLQLLFYSVGIGQISSEVPQNLSASRPQDRQFILSSKKLLLSDSGFYLCAWSRGLNQPQHFGDGTRLSIL.

V and J are TRBV19 and TRBJ1-6; 7 positions match TRBD1. This CDR3 has 15 amino acids. V trimming: 5 bases; J trimming: 10 bases; junction bases outside the gene matches: 11. Germline-derived CDR1 and CDR2 are LNHDA and SQIVND (reference sequence). CDR3 in amino acids: CASSAATGPRSPLHF. CDR3 in DNA: TGTGCCAGTAGTGCCGCGACAGGGCCGAGATCACCCCTCCACTTT. Full variable domain (outside the CDR3, taken from reference TRBV19 and TRBJ1-6): DGGITQSPKYLFRKEGQNVTLSCEQNLNHDAMYWYRQDPGQGLRLIYYSQIVNDFQKGDIAEGYSVSREKKESFPLTVTSAQKNPTAFYLCASSAATGPRSPLHFGNGTRLTVT.

The chain combines TRBV30 with TRBJ1-2; unclear D gene. V was clipped by 2 bases and J by 6 bases, with 19 bases between them. CDR1 GTSNPN and CDR2 SVGIG come from the germline V gene (reference sequence). This CDR3 has 15 amino acids. The DNA of the CDR3 is TGTGCCTGGAGTTTCTCCACTGTGGCGGTAAATGGCTACACCTTC. It is translated as CAWSFSTVAVNGYTF.

The chain has TRBV27 and TRBJ2-6; D is unresolved. The CDR3 sequence is 15 residues long. V gave up 5 bases and J gave up 2 bases, with 10 bases separating them. CDR1 is MNHEY, CDR2 SMNVEV, per germline (reference sequence). CDR3 region: CASSLTRPGANVLTF. The DNA of the CDR3 is TGTGCCAGCAGTCTGACCCGACCTGGGGCCAACGTCCTGACTTTC.

The chain combines TRBV20-1 with TRBJ2-3; 8 bases are shared with TRBD2. The CDR3 runs 13 residues. Unmatched junction bases numbered 7, after V lost 6 bases and J lost 5 bases. Germline-derived CDR1 and CDR2 are DFQATT and SNEGSKA (reference sequence). In nucleotides, the CDR3 is TGCAGTGCGAGTAGCGGGGTGCGAGATACGCAGTATTTT. It encodes CSASSGVRDTQYF.

J is TRBJ1-5 and V is TRBV7-3; D is undetermined. The CDR3 extends over 13 amino acids. Trimming left V 2 bases short and J 7 bases short, with 9 bases between. The germline V gene has CDR1 SGHTA and CDR2 FQGTGA. The CDR3 coding sequence is TGTGCCAGCAGCTTATTGCCAACACAGCCCCAGCATTTT. Protein: CASSLLPTQPQHF.

A single count supports this clone. The J gene is TRBJ2-3, the V gene TRBV24-1, with a tentative D call TRBD1 (5 bases). V gave up 4 bases and J gave up 8 bases, with 21 bases separating them. The CDR3 is 16 residues long. CDR1 KGHDR and CDR2 SFDVKD come from the germline V gene. CDR3 DNA sequence: TGTGCCACCAGTGACCCGAAACCATCCAGGGATACTACGCAGTATTTT. Amino acids: CATSDPKPSRDTTQYF.

This chain links TRBV19 with TRBJ2-7; no definite D call. The CDR3 loop spans 15 amino acids. Germline CDR1 is LNHDA and CDR2 is SQIVND (reference sequence). V was trimmed by 5 bases and J by 5 bases, leaving 19 bases between them. CDR3 DNA: TGTGCCAGTAGTCCGTCCGGTGCTGGTGTCCACGAGCAGTACTTC. It codes for CASSPSGAGVHEQYF.

V usage is TRBV5-6 and J usage is TRBJ2-2; 10 bases line up with TRBD1. With 1 base clipped from V and 5 bases from J, the junction kept 5 bases outside the gene matches. CDR3 length equals 16 residues. CDR1 is SGHDT, CDR2 YYEEEE, per germline. The CDR3 DNA sequence: TGTGCCAGCAGCTTGTTTGGACAGGGGGGGACCGGGGAGCTGTTTTTT. This gives the protein CASSLFGQGGTGELFF.

The rearrangement links TRBV18 to TRBJ1-1; D is perhaps TRBD1 (6 bases). Germline V lookup: CDR1 KGHSH, CDR2 LQKENI. The CDR3 spans 16 residues. Trimming pared 5 bases from V and 5 bases from J, leaving 21 bases between. Written as DNA, the CDR3 is TGTGCCAGCTCATCACAGGGTGGGTCCCAACAGACTGAAGCTTTCTTT. Translation gives CASSSQGGSQQTEAFF. Combining the CDR3 with reference TRBV18 and TRBJ1-1 gives the whole variable domain NAGVMQNPRHLVRRRGQEARLRCSPMKGHSHVYWYRQLPEEGLKFMVYLQKENIIDESGMPKERFSAEFPKEGPSILRIQQVVRGDSAAYFCASSSQGGSQQTEAFFGQGTRLTVV.

Here the CDR3 reads CASSEFTGAEAFF. The CDR3 region has the DNA TGTGCCAGCAGTGAATTTACGGGGGCTGAAGCTTTCTTT. The V call is TRBV2, the J call TRBJ1-1, with a tentative D call TRBD1 (5 bases). CDR3 length: 13 residues. The germline V gene has CDR1 SNHLY and CDR2 FYNNEI. V shed 2 bases and J shed 6 bases, with 10 bases lying between them.

The chain recombines TRBV2 with TRBJ1-1, with D unclear. Trimming pared 10 bases from V and 2 bases from J, leaving 14 bases between. The CDR3 extends over 13 amino acids. Germline V gene sequence: CDR1 SNHLY, CDR2 FYNNEI. The CDR3 here is CAKTRVRNTEAFF. In nucleotides, the CDR3 is TGTGCCAAAACCCGGGTCCGTAACACTGAAGCTTTCTTT.

J is TRBJ2-5 and V is TRBV6-2 or TRBV6-3; D not resolved. CDR1 and CDR2 from the germline V gene are MNHEY and SVGEGT. Trimming pared 2 bases from V and 4 bases from J, leaving 5 bases between. The length of the CDR3 is 12 residues. In nucleotides, the CDR3 is TGTGCCAGCAGTTACCCTATAGAGACCCAGTACTTC. Translated: CASSYPIETQYF.

This clone has a single count. The chain recombines TRBV11-3 with TRBJ2-7, with D unresolved. CDR3 size: 15 residues. V lost 3 bases and J lost 6, with 18 bases in between. Per germline, CDR1 SGHNT and CDR2 YENEEA. This CDR3 reads CASSFLFGSGSEQYF. CDR3 sequence (DNA): TGTGCCAGCAGCTTCCTATTTGGGTCAGGCTCCGAGCAGTACTTC.